Below are 19 T cell receptor beta chains sequenced from a single sample in a study of T cells in Graves' hyperthyroidism and ophthalmopathy. RNA transcripts gave rise to amplified TCR beta CDR3 regions. Researchers ran a first-round RT-PCR on the TCR CDR3 using the HTBI primer set. MiXCR, run by TCRdb on the multiplex PCR reads, gives a single entry per CDR3 protein. The sample yields hundreds of thousands of distinct CDR3 sequences, roughly 14% seen once. Sequencing input: blood. These receptors were taken from a man between 18 and 29 years old with Graves' ophthalmopathy.

The sample holds many counts of this clonotype. The V gene is TRBV7-9, the J gene TRBJ2-5; D possibly corresponds to TRBD2 (7 bases). Trimming took 1 base from V and 1 from J, leaving 16 bases between them. Looked up from germline, CDR1 is SEHNR and CDR2 is FQNEAQ (reference sequence). There are 17 residues in the CDR3. This chain's CDR3 is CASSLVGRGATQETQYF. The CDR3 bases are TGTGCCAGCAGCTTAGTCGGACGGGGGGCGACCCAAGAGACCCAGTACTTC.

The V gene is TRBV30, the J gene TRBJ1-4; 12 nucleotides match TRBD1. The germline gives CDR1 GTSNPN, CDR2 SVGIG (reference sequence). With 5 bases clipped from V and 8 bases from J, the junction kept 6 bases outside the gene matches. The CDR3 loop spans 14 amino acids. CDR3 protein: CAWSSGTGGEKLFF. Written as DNA, the CDR3 is TGTGCCTGGTCCTCCGGGACAGGGGGCGAAAAACTGTTTTTT.

The chain joins TRBV18 to TRBJ1-2, with 9 bases that match TRBD1. V gave up 4 bases and J gave up 0 bases; unmatched junction bases: 6. Germline CDR1 is KGHSH and CDR2 is LQKENI. This CDR3 has 16 amino acids. The CDR3 sequence: CASSQGQGRTNYGYTF. The CDR3 bases are TGTGCCAGCTCACAGGGACAGGGTCGGACTAACTATGGCTACACCTTC.

The V and J genes are TRBV28 and TRBJ1-3; D remains unclear. Trimming removed 3 bases at V and 0 bases at J, with 9 bases between. Germline V gene data show CDR1 as MDHEN and CDR2 as SYDVKM. This CDR3 is 15 amino acids long. CDR3 DNA sequence: TGTGCCAGCAGTTTGTTCAGGAGCTCTGGAAACACCATATATTTT. Its translation is CASSLFRSSGNTIYF.

This clonotype was counted ten times or more. This chain uses TRBV7-3 with TRBJ2-3; the match to TRBD1 covers 8 bases. There are 13 residues in the CDR3. Germline CDR1 reads SGHTA; CDR2 reads FQGTGA. J lost 6 bases, V lost 4 bases, and 3 bases had no gene match. CDR3 in DNA: TGTGCCAGCAGCTATAACAGGGGGGATACGCAGTATTTT. Its translation: CASSYNRGDTQYF.

This clonotype was detected ten times or more. The chain combines TRBV20-1 with TRBJ2-3; D gene unclear. The V end lost 6 bases, the J end lost 0 bases, and 13 bases lay between the germline ends. The length of the CDR3 is 14 residues. Germline loops: CDR1 DFQATT, CDR2 SNEGSKA (reference sequence). The chain's CDR3 is CSALKSGSTDTQYF. For the CDR3, the DNA is TGCAGTGCGTTAAAAAGTGGCAGCACAGATACGCAGTATTTT.

This clonotype was found once. The rearrangement links TRBV7-9 to TRBJ2-1; D is possibly TRBD1 or TRBD2 (5 bases each). The CDR3 runs to 12 residues. The germline CDR1 and CDR2 sequences are SEHNR and FQNEAQ (reference sequence). The V end was cut by 7 bases, the J end by 4 bases, with 8 bases between. Here the CDR3 reads CASTEGYNEQFF. CDR3 sequence (DNA): TGTGCCAGCACTGAGGGGTACAATGAGCAGTTCTTC.

J is TRBJ2-1 and V is TRBV27, with D possibly TRBD1 on 5 matching bases. Germline V gene data show CDR1 as MNHEY and CDR2 as SMNVEV (reference sequence). The V gene lost 5 bases and the J gene lost 8 bases, with 19 bases spanning the gap. The CDR3 runs to 15 residues. The CDR3 spells CASSPPGFVRDEQFF. CDR3 sequence (DNA): TGTGCCAGCAGTCCCCCAGGGTTCGTTCGGGATGAGCAGTTCTTC.

This clonotype was detected many times. J is TRBJ1-1 and V is TRBV2, with D hard to call. The CDR3 consists of 11 residues. Germline V gene data show CDR1 as SNHLY and CDR2 as FYNNEI. V was cut by 4 bases and J by 7 bases, with 7 bases left in between. The CDR3 loop is CASSVEIEAFF. The CDR3 DNA follows: TGTGCCAGCAGTGTTGAGATTGAAGCTTTCTTT. The whole variable domain, remainder taken from reference TRBV2 and TRBJ1-1, is EPEVTQTPSHQVTQMGQEVILRCVPISNHLYFYWYRQILGQKVEFLVSFYNNEISEKSEIFDDQFSVERPDGSNFTLKIRSTKLEDSAMYFCASSVEIEAFFGQGTRLTVV.

This clonotype has ten or more counts. V gene TRBV2 combines with J gene TRBJ2-5; D remains ambiguous. V was clipped by 6 bases and J by 4 bases, with 9 bases between them. Germline V lookup: CDR1 SNHLY, CDR2 FYNNEI. The CDR3 is 12 amino acids. CDR3 residues: CASRTVGETQYF. CDR3 DNA: TGTGCCAGCAGAACTGTGGGAGAGACCCAGTACTTC.

The chain recombines TRBV29-1 with TRBJ2-7; D is uncertain. V shed 4 bases and J shed 2 bases, with 6 bases lying between them. Germline V gives CDR1 SQVTM, CDR2 ANQGSEA. This CDR3 has 11 amino acids. Here the CDR3 DNA reads TGCAGCGTTGTGGCAGCCTACGAGCAGTACTTC. Residues: CSVVAAYEQYF.

This clonotype was observed many times. This rearrangement joins TRBV12-3 or TRBV12-4 to TRBJ1-5; 8 positions match TRBD1. Trimming took 1 base from V and 2 from J; bases not matched to a gene: 4. The CDR3 contains 16 residues. This CDR3 reads CASSLGTGSGNQPQHF. For the CDR3, the DNA is TGTGCCAGCAGTTTAGGGACAGGGAGTGGCAATCAGCCCCAGCATTTT.

V is TRBV3-1 and J is TRBJ1-2, with TRBD1 matching 7 bases. This CDR3 comprises 14 residues. The ends lost 3 bases at V and 4 bases at J; junction bases unmatched: 5. Looked up from germline, CDR1 is LGHDT and CDR2 is YNNKEL (reference sequence). CDR3 in amino acids: CASSQYGTAYGYTF. The CDR3 DNA sequence: TGTGCCAGCAGCCAGTACGGGACAGCCTATGGCTACACCTTC. The entire variable domain, with the rest obtained from reference TRBV3-1 and TRBJ1-2, is as follows: DTAVSQTPKYLVTQMGNDKSIKCEQNLGHDTMYWYKQDSKKFLKIMFSYNNKELIINETVPNRFSPKSPDKAHLNLHINSLELGDSAVYFCASSQYGTAYGYTFGSGTRLTVV.

This clonotype was picked up one time. The V call is TRBV6-5, the J call TRBJ2-7; D is ambiguous. Trimming took off 1 base at V and 2 bases at J, with 6 bases between the two ends. CDR3 length equals 13 residues. Per germline, CDR1 MNHEY and CDR2 SVGAGI. The CDR3 sequence: CASSYFTAYEQYF. In nucleotides, the CDR3 is TGTGCCAGCAGTTACTTTACAGCCTACGAGCAGTACTTC.

This clonotype was seen many times. The gene calls are TRBV14 and TRBJ2-5; D possibly uses TRBD1 or TRBD2 (6 bases each). The ends were cut back, 0 bases at V and 1 base at J, with 12 bases in the middle. The CDR3 is 16 residues long. The germline gives CDR1 SGHDN, CDR2 FVKESK. The CDR3 nucleotides read TGTGCCAGCAGCCAAGATCGGGGGCACAGCCAAGAGACCCAGTACTTC. Its protein is CASSQDRGHSQETQYF. The entire variable domain, with the rest obtained from reference TRBV14 and TRBJ2-5, is as follows: EAGVTQFPSHSVIEKGQTVTLRCDPISGHDNLYWYRRVMGKEIKFLLHFVKESKQDESGMPNNRFLAERTGGTYSTLKVQPAELEDSGVYFCASSQDRGHSQETQYFGPGTRLLVL.

The J gene is TRBJ1-5, the V gene TRBV6-6, with D uncertain. Germline V gene data show CDR1 as MNHNY and CDR2 as SVGAGI (reference sequence). Trimming took off 2 bases at V and 1 base at J, with 6 bases between the two ends. This CDR3 comprises 14 residues. The CDR3 region is CASSYAQSNQPQHF. The CDR3 DNA reads TGTGCCAGCAGTTACGCTCAAAGCAATCAGCCCCAGCATTTT.

This clonotype has at least ten counts. This chain uses TRBV27 with TRBJ1-1; D is undetermined. The V and J ends lost 5 bases and 1 base respectively, with 8 bases between them. Germline lookup yields CDR1 MNHEY and CDR2 SMNVEV (reference sequence). This CDR3 is built from 13 residues. CDR3 sequence reads: CASSGGKNTEAFF. CDR3 bases: TGTGCCAGCAGTGGAGGGAAGAACACTGAAGCTTTCTTT.

The chain has TRBV20-1 and TRBJ2-1; either TRBD1 or TRBD2 may supply D (6 bases each). V gave up 5 bases and J gave up 3 bases, with 20 bases separating them. Germline loops: CDR1 DFQATT, CDR2 SNEGSKA (reference sequence). This CDR3 is built from 16 residues. The CDR3, as DNA: TGCAGTGCTCTAGATGTCGGGGGCCCGAGCTACAATGAGCAGTTCTTC. Its translation is CSALDVGGPSYNEQFF.

This clonotype showed up many times. J is TRBJ2-2 and V is TRBV6-1, with no clear D. Per the germline V gene, CDR1 is MNHNS and CDR2 is SASEGT. CDR3 size: 16 residues. V was trimmed by 1 base and J by 3 bases, leaving 12 bases between them. The CDR3 sequence is CASSEGPYRYTGELFF. The CDR3 DNA is TGTGCCAGCAGTGAAGGCCCTTACAGATACACCGGGGAGCTGTTTTTT.